This T cell receptor (beta chain) was profiled in a study of blood T cell repertoires in COVID-19 (dated by TCRdb to about 2020). A note on the overall study: Collaborator samples came from the United States, Italy and Spain and covered acute and convalescent phases of COVID-19. Deeply sampled blood TCRbeta repertoires from subjects exposed to, actively infected with, or recovered from COVID-19 were included in the dataset. The prospective study material was composed of cDNA or gDNA derived from T cells, B-cell-depleted T cells, or PBMCs. The sample metadata nearly always contained a de-identified subject ID, COVID-19 status, age in years and sex. Where available, HLA class I and class II types were obtained from metadata supplied by the sample provider rather than from assay-based typing. Samples were obtained from the ongoing ImmuneRACE study (first 160 participants) and from roughly 1,300 subjects provided by 6 global collaborators. The repertoires were released in a freely available public database intended as a resource for research on the immune response to SARS-CoV-2. The investigation overall reported the following: The amount of clinical and demographic metadata varied by source and participant and was provided uncurated.

Each collaborating institution followed its own protocols to collect whole blood in K2EDTA tubes. For TCRbeta analysis, collaborators shipped samples as frozen whole blood, isolated PBMCs, or DNA extracted from either of those sample types. Concerning this clone: Its target antigen remains unknown. Base qualities were left out, and no much larger clone turns up one base away.

V lost 1 base and J lost 2 bases, and the count of bases not matched to a germline gene is 11. The germline V gene sets CDR1 to MGHRA and CDR2 to YSYEKL. Including the terminal cysteine and phenylalanine, the CDR3 comprises 18 residues. Just CDR3 DNA is preserved here, 54 bases in frame from base 1. TCRbeta CDR3 regions were amplified from genomic DNA using the immunoSEQ Assay, a bias-controlled multiplex PCR. The paper's data handling went like this. The number of nucleated cells in each sample was estimated from the amplification of reference gene primers within the assay. To quantify the absolute abundance of each unique TCRbeta CDR3 rearrangement, sequence reads were collapsed and filtered. For each sample, productive Simpson clonality was calculated as the square root of Simpson's diversity index across productive rearrangements. TCRdb stores this immuneACCESS table with in-frame sequences only. Part of the clones is absent; in the studies checked, under half of the shortfall reflects unresolved V genes, and no reason is known for the rest. Clone size and the V and J calls come from that table; the DNA yielded D and trimming. This sample holds about 360,000 clones; roughly 86% were observed only once. Together, the top ten hold around 2.9% of the sample.

The chain employs TRBV4-1 and TRBJ2-3, and 8 junction bases match TRBD2. Sequencing was done on a sample of peripheral blood. This TCR came from a human donor in a cohort sampled during active COVID-19. CDR3 region: CASSQGFGGTRYTDTQYF. At the DNA level, the sequence is TGCGCCAGCAGCCAAGGTTTCGGGGGGACTAGATACACAGATACGCAGTATTTT.